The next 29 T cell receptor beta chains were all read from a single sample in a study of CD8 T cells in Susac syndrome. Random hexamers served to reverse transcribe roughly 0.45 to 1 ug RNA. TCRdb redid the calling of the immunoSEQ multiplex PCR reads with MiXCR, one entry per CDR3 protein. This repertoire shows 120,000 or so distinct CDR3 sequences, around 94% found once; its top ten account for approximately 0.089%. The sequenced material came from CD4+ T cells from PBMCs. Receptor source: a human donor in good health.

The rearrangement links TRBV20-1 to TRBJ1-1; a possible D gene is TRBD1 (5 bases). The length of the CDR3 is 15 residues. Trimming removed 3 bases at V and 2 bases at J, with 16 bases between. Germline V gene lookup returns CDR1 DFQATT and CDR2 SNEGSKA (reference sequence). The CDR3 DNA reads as TGCAGTGCTAGCCCCACGAGGGGCGATAACACTGAAGCTTTCTTT. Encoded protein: CSASPTRGDNTEAFF.

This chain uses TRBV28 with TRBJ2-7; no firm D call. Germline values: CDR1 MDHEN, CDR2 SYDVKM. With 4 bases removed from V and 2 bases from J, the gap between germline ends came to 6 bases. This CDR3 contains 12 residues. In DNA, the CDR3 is TGTGCCAGCAGTTCGGAGACCTACGAGCAGTACTTC. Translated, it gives CASSSETYEQYF.

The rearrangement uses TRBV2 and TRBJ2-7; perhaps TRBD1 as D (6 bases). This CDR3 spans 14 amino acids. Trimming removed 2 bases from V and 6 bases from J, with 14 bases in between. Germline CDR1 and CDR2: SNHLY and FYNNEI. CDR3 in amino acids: CASSERQEWSEQYF. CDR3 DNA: TGTGCCAGCAGTGAACGACAGGAATGGAGCGAGCAGTACTTC.

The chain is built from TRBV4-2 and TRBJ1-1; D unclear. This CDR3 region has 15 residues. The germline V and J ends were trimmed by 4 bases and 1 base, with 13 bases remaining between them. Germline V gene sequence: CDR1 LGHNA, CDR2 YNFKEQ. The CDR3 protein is CASSPLVGENTEAFF. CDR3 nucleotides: TGTGCCAGCAGCCCCCTCGTTGGGGAGAACACTGAAGCTTTCTTT.

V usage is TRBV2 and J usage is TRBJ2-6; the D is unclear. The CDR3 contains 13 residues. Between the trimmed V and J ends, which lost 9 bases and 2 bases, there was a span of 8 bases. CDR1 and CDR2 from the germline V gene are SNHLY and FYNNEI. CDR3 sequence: CASMGPGANVLTF. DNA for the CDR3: TGTGCCAGTATGGGCCCTGGGGCCAACGTCCTGACTTTC.

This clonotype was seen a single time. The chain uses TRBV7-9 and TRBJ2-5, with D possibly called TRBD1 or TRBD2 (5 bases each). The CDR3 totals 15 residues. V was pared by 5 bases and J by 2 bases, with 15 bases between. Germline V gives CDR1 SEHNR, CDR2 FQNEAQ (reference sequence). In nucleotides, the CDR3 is TGTGCCAGCAGCACCGGGACCCACGGACAAGAGACCCAGTACTTC. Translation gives CASSTGTHGQETQYF.

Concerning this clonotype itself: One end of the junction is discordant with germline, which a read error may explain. The CDR3: CASSGWDRDSPLHF. CDR3 in DNA: TGTGCCAGCAGCGGATGGGACAGGGATTCCCCCCTCCACTTT. The V call is TRBV7-9, the J call TRBJ1-6, with 9 bases matching TRBD1. CDR1 and CDR2 from the germline V gene are SEHNR and FQNEAQ (reference sequence). The CDR3 is 14 amino acids.

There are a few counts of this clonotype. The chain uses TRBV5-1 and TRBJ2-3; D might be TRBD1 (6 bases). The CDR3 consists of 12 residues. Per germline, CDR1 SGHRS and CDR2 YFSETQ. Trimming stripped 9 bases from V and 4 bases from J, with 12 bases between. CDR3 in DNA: TGCGCCACCCAGGGGTCATCAGATACGCAGTATTTT. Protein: CATQGSSDTQYF.

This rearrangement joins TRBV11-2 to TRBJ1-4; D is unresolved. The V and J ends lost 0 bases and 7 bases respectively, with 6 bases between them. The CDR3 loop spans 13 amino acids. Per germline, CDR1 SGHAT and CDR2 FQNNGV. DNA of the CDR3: TGTGCCAGCAGCTTAGATTGGGGTGAAAAACTGTTTTTT. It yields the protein CASSLDWGEKLFF.

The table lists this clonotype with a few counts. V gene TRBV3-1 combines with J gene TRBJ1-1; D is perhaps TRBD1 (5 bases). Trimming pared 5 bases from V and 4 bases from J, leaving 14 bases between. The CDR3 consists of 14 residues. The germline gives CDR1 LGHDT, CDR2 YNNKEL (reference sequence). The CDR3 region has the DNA TGTGCCAGCAGCTCCGCTGGGGCCGGCACTGAAGCTTTCTTT. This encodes CASSSAGAGTEAFF.

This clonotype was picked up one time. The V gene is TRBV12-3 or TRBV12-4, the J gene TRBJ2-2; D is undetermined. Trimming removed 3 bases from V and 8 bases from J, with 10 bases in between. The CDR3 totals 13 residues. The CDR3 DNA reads TGTGCCAGCAGTTTGCGTGAGGAGGGGGAGCTGTTTTTT. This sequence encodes CASSLREEGELFF.

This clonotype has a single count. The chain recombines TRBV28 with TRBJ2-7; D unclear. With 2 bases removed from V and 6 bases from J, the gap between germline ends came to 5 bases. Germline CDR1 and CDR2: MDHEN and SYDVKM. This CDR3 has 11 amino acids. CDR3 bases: TGTGCCAGCAGTTTACTGGGCGAGCAGTACTTC. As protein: CASSLLGEQYF.

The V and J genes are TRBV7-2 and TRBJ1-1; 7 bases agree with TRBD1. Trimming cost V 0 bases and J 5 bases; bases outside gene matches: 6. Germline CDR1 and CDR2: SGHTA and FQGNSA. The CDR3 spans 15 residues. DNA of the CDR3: TGTGCCAGCAGCTTAGCTCTACAGGGGCCTACTGAAGCTTTCTTT. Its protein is CASSLALQGPTEAFF.

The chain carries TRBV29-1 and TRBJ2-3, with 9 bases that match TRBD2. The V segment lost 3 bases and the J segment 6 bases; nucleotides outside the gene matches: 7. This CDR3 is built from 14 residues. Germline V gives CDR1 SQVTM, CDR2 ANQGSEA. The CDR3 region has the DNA TGCAGCGTTGAGATGGGACTAGCACCTGATACGCAGTATTTT. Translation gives CSVEMGLAPDTQYF.

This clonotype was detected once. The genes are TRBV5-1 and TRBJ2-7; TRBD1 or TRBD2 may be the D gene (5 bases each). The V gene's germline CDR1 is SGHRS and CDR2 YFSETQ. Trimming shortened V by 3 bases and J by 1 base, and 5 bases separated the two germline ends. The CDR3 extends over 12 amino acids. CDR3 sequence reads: CASSWGSYEQYF. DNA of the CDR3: TGCGCCAGCAGCTGGGGGTCCTACGAGCAGTACTTC.

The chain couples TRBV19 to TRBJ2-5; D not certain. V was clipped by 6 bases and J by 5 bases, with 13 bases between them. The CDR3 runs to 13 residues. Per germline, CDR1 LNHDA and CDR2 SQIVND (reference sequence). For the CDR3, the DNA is TGTGCCAGTAGACCGGGCGCCCGGGAGACCCAGTACTTC. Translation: CASRPGARETQYF.

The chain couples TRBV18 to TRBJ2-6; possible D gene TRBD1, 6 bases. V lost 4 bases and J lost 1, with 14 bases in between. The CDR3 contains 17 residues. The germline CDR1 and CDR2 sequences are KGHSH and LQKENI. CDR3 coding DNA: TGTGCCAGCTCACAATTTCAGGGGACGTCTGGGGCCAACGTCCTGACTTTC. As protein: CASSQFQGTSGANVLTF. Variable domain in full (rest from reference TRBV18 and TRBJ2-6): NAGVMQNPRHLVRRRGQEARLRCSPMKGHSHVYWYRQLPEEGLKFMVYLQKENIIDESGMPKERFSAEFPKEGPSILRIQQVVRGDSAAYFCASSQFQGTSGANVLTFGAGSRLTVL.

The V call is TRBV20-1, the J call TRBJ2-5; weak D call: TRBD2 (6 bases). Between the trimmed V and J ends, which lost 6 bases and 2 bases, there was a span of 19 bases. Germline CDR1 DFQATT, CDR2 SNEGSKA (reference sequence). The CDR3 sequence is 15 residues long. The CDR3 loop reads CSAQIAVAGQETQYF. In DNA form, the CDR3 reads TGCAGTGCCCAAATAGCGGTAGCTGGACAAGAGACCCAGTACTTC.

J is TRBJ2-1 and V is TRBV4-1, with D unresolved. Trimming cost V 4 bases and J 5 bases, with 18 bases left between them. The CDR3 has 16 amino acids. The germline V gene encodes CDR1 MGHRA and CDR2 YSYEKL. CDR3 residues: CASSPPRDLTDNEQFF. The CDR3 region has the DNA TGCGCCAGCAGCCCACCTCGTGACCTTACCGACAATGAGCAGTTCTTC.

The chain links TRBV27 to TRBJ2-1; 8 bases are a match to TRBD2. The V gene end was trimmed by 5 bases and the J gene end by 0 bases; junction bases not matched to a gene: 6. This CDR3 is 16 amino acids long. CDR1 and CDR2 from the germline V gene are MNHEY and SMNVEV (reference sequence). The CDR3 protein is CASSGTSGSSYNEQFF. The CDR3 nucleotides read TGTGCCAGCAGTGGGACCAGCGGGAGCTCCTACAATGAGCAGTTCTTC.

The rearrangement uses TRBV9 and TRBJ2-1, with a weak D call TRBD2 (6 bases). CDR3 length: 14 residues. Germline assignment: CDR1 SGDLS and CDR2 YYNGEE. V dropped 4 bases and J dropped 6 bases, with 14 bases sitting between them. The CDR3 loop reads CASSTSNRVNEQFF. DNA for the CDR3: TGTGCCAGCAGCACTAGCAACCGGGTCAATGAGCAGTTCTTC.

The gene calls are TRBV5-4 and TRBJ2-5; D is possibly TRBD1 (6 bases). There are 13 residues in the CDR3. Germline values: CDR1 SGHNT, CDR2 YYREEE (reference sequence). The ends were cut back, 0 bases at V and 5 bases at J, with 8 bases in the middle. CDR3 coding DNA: TGTGCCAGCAGCTTGGACAGGGAGGAGACCCAGTACTTC. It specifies CASSLDREETQYF.

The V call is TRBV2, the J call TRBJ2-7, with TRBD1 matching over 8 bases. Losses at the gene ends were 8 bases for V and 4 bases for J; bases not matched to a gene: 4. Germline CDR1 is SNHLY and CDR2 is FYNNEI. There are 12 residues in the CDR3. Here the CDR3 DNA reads TGTGCCAGCGTCGGGACAGGATACGAGCAGTACTTC. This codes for CASVGTGYEQYF.

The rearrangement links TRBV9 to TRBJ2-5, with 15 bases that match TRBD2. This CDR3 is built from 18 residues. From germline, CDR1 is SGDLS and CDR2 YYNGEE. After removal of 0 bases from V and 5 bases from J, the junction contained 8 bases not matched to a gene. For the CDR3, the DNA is TGTGCCAGCAGCGTAGCTGGCGGACTAGCGGGAGGGCCGGAGACCCAGTACTTC. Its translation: CASSVAGGLAGGPETQYF.

CDR3 nucleotides: TGTGCCAGCAGTTTAAACATCGGCGAGCAGTACTTC. It encodes CASSLNIGEQYF. V and J are TRBV12-3 or TRBV12-4 and TRBJ2-7; D ambiguous. The CDR3 totals 12 residues. Trimming took 2 bases from V and 6 from J, leaving 8 bases between them.

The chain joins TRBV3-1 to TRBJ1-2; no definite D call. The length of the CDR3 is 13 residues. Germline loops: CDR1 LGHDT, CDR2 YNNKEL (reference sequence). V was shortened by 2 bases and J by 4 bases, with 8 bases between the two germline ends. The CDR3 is CASSQQEGYGYTF. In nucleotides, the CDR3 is TGTGCCAGCAGCCAACAGGAAGGCTATGGCTACACCTTC.

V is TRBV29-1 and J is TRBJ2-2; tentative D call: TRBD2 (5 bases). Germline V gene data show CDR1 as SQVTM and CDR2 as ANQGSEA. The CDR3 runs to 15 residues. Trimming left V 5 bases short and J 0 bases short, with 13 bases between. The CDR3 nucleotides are TGCAGCGTTTCTACCCGAGGGTCGAACACCGGGGAGCTGTTTTTT. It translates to CSVSTRGSNTGELFF.

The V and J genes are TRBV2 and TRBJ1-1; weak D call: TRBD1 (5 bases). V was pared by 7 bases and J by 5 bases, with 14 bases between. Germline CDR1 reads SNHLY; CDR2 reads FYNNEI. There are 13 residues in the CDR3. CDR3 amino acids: CASNPGPITEAFF. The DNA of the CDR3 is TGTGCCAGCAACCCAGGGCCGATAACTGAAGCTTTCTTT.

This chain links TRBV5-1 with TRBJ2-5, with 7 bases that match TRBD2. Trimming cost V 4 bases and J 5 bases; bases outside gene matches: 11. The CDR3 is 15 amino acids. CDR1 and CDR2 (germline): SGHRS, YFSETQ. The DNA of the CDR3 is TGCGCCAGCAGCCAAACGGGAGGAGGCGCGGAGACCCAGTACTTC. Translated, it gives CASSQTGGGAETQYF.